This T cell receptor (beta chain) was captured in a study of OX40 agonist ivuxolimab in advanced cancers. Study context: Prior therapy, whether anti-PD-1, anti-PD-L1 or anti-CTLA-4, was allowed, and 30% to 40% had some. Three partial responders included one hepatocellular carcinoma patient and two cutaneous melanoma patients. Findings and limits, study-wide: Dosing at 0.1 to 3.0 mg/kg was accompanied by clonal expansion of CD4+ and CD8+ blood T cells by week 6.

A remark on this clone: Its specificity is unknown.

V was cut by 3 bases and J by 7 bases, with 10 bases left in between. The CDR3 covers 13 residues. The germline V gene encodes CDR1 SEHNR and CDR2 FQNEAQ (reference sequence). Blood got drawn at baseline, again on cycle 4 day 1, and then on cycle 7 day 1. Only in-frame clones appear in the TCRdb table, and some are missing; sequencing was by immunoSEQ multiplex PCR. This table holds more than 60,000 clones, more than 70% found once. Specimen: CD4+ or CD8+ T cells sorted from blood, collected in a trial of the OX40 agonist ivuxolimab. The chain joins TRBV7-9 to TRBJ1-5; D is perhaps TRBD1 (5 bases). This TCR came from an adult with an advanced solid tumor such as melanoma, head and neck, liver or kidney cancer. This CDR3 reads CASSFGGMQPQHF. The CDR3 DNA is TGTGCCAGCAGCTTTGGGGGTATGCAGCCCCAGCATTTT. The full variable domain, completed using reference TRBV7-9 and TRBJ1-5, is DTGVSQNPRHKITKRGQNVTFRCDPISEHNRLYWYRQTLGQGPEFLTYFQNEAQLEKSRLLSDRFSAERPKGSFSTLEIQRTEQGDSAMYLCASSFGGMQPQHFGDGTRLSIL.